Below, 10 T cell receptor beta chains from the same sample are listed, as sequenced in a study of blood T cell repertoires in COVID-19. Method: immunoSEQ multiplex PCR; TCRdb's copy keeps in-frame clones and lacks some. The repertoire holds 150,000 to 200,000 clones, with over 80% as singletons. Sequenced material: peripheral blood. The receptors originated from an elderly woman with active or convalescent COVID-19.

This clone was recorded once. The V gene is TRBV6-6, the J gene TRBJ2-7; TRBD1 is a possible D gene (5 bases). V was pared by 0 bases and J by 5 bases, with 8 bases between. Per the germline V gene, CDR1 is MNHNY and CDR2 is SVGAGI (reference sequence). The CDR3 has 13 residues. CDR3 DNA: TGTGCCAGCAGTTACTCCGTGGGGCACGAGCAGTACTTC. As protein: CASSYSVGHEQYF.

This chain joins TRBV29-1 and TRBJ2-1; D unresolved. The CDR3 runs 14 residues. Germline CDR1 is SQVTM and CDR2 is ANQGSEA. The ends were cut back, 0 bases at V and 3 bases at J, with 9 bases in the middle. The CDR3 DNA sequence: TGCAGCGTTGAAGATTGGAGAAGCTACAATGAGCAGTTCTTC. Residues: CSVEDWRSYNEQFF.

The J gene is TRBJ1-2, the V gene TRBV2; maybe TRBD1 (5 bases). The V and J ends lost 3 bases and 8 bases respectively, with 16 bases between them. Germline V gene lookup returns CDR1 SNHLY and CDR2 FYNNEI. The length of the CDR3 is 14 residues. CDR3 region: CASSELGPIEGYTF. The CDR3, as DNA: TGTGCCAGCAGTGAGCTGGGGCCCATTGAGGGCTACACCTTC.

This clone occurred once. The V call is TRBV14, the J call TRBJ1-2, with D tentatively TRBD1 (5 bases). The CDR3 spans 13 residues. V lost 4 bases and J 7 bases, leaving 13 bases between the germline ends. Germline-derived CDR1 and CDR2 are SGHDN and FVKESK. The CDR3, as DNA: TGTGCCAGCAGCCCGACAGCTTCGGGTGGCTACACCTTC. It yields the protein CASSPTASGGYTF.

This clone was found a few times. The chain has TRBV19 and TRBJ1-6, with 7 positions matching TRBD1. Germline V gene sequence: CDR1 LNHDA, CDR2 SQIVND (reference sequence). The V segment lost 6 bases and the J segment 9 bases; nucleotides outside the gene matches: 5. The CDR3 spans 13 residues. The CDR3 loop is CASRVRGISPLHF. The CDR3 nucleotides are TGTGCCAGTAGGGTCAGGGGGATTTCACCCCTCCACTTT.

The V gene is TRBV18, the J gene TRBJ1-1; 7 bases agree with TRBD1. The CDR3 contains 14 residues. Germline V lookup: CDR1 KGHSH, CDR2 LQKENI. V shed 6 bases, J shed 1 base, and the junction held 5 bases outside the gene matches. CDR3 bases: TGTGCCAGCTCGCGGGGACAGTCGAACACTGAAGCTTTCTTT. Its translation is CASSRGQSNTEAFF.

V usage is TRBV19 and J usage is TRBJ2-7; TRBD2 aligns across 13 bases. The CDR3 has 17 residues. Germline V lookup: CDR1 LNHDA, CDR2 SQIVND (reference sequence). V lost 3 bases and J lost 0; bases outside the gene matches: 5. The CDR3 sequence is CASSMGLAGSLSYEQYF. The CDR3 nucleotides are TGTGCCAGTAGTATGGGACTAGCGGGGAGCCTCTCCTACGAGCAGTACTTC.

The genes are TRBV2 and TRBJ2-3; a possible D gene is TRBD2 (6 bases). V was trimmed by 7 bases and J by 2 bases, leaving 13 bases between them. The CDR3 runs 14 residues. Germline CDR1 reads SNHLY; CDR2 reads FYNNEI. The CDR3 DNA is TGTGCCAGCACCGGGACTTTCTTCACAGATACGCAGTATTTT. Its protein is CASTGTFFTDTQYF.

The chain employs TRBV9 and TRBJ1-1; 8 nucleotides line up with TRBD1. The CDR3 length is 12 residues. The J segment lost 4 bases and the V segment lost 8 bases, leaving 4 bases of the junction unmatched. Germline-derived CDR1 and CDR2 are SGDLS and YYNGEE. The CDR3 DNA follows: TGTGCCAGTACAGGGGGGAGCACTGAAGCTTTCTTT. Its protein product is CASTGGSTEAFF.

The chain is built from TRBV5-4 and TRBJ1-1; TRBD1 matches 7 bases. The CDR3 length is 14 residues. The junction had 5 bases not matched to a gene; V was cut back by 2 bases and J by 4 bases. The V gene's germline CDR1 is SGHNT and CDR2 YYREEE (reference sequence). The CDR3 sequence: CASSFRDRTTEAFF. For the CDR3, the DNA is TGTGCCAGCAGCTTCAGGGACAGAACCACTGAAGCTTTCTTT.